Presented here are 15 T cell receptor beta chains from one specimen sequenced in a study of identical twins. TCRdb analysed the 5' RACE reads with MiXCR anew, one entry per CDR3 protein. The sample records 400,000 to 550,000 distinct CDR3 sequences, 20% to 30% being singletons. The same data also went into a second study, on T cells expressing NK-cell markers.

Input material: CD4+ T cells sorted from blood. The receptors were gathered from a woman under 30 in good health.

The chain joins TRBV20-1 to TRBJ1-5, with unresolved D. This CDR3 contains 13 residues. Trimming removed 3 bases from V and 1 base from J, with 7 bases in between. The germline gives CDR1 DFQATT, CDR2 SNEGSKA (reference sequence). This CDR3 is CSASLGSNQPQHF. DNA of the CDR3: TGCAGTGCTAGTCTGGGGAGCAATCAGCCCCAGCATTTT.

The V call is TRBV6-2 or TRBV6-3, the J call TRBJ2-1; D is undetermined. CDR3 length equals 13 residues. CDR1 and CDR2 (germline): MNHEY, SVGEGT. V shed 8 bases and J shed 4 bases, with 12 bases lying between them. CDR3 in amino acids: CASVNPGYNEQFF. The CDR3 bases are TGTGCCAGCGTAAATCCTGGATACAATGAGCAGTTCTTC.

V gene TRBV2 combines with J gene TRBJ2-5; TRBD2 agrees at 10 bases. Germline trimming cut 5 bases from V and 3 bases from J; bases unmatched to any gene: 6. The CDR3 runs to 15 residues. The germline gives CDR1 SNHLY, CDR2 FYNNEI. The CDR3 coding sequence is TGTGCCAGCAGTCCAATCCTAGCGGGGGAAGAGACCCAGTACTTC. It yields the protein CASSPILAGEETQYF.

The V gene is TRBV5-1, the J gene TRBJ2-2; D call uncertain. Germline V gene lookup returns CDR1 SGHRS and CDR2 YFSETQ. CDR3 length: 14 amino acids. V was clipped by 4 bases and J by 0 bases, with 7 bases between them. The CDR3 sequence: CASSGRTNTGELFF. The CDR3 DNA is TGCGCCAGCAGCGGCCGTACGAACACCGGGGAGCTGTTTTTT.

For the CDR3, the DNA is TGTGCCAGCAGTTCTTCTCGGGTTAGCGGGAGTTTCTACAATGAGCAGTTCTTC. This encodes CASSSSRVSGSFYNEQFF. This chain joins TRBV6-2 or TRBV6-3 and TRBJ2-1, with 9 nucleotides matching TRBD2. CDR3 length equals 18 residues. Germline-derived CDR1 and CDR2 are MNHEY and SVGEGT. V was pared by 4 bases and J by 3 bases, with 13 bases of the junction left unmatched.

J is TRBJ2-2 and V is TRBV11-2, with 10 bases fitting TRBD1. The length of the CDR3 is 15 residues. With V trimmed by 5 bases and J by 6 bases, 6 bases remained unmatched. CDR1 SGHAT and CDR2 FQNNGV come from the germline V gene. Written as DNA, the CDR3 is TGTGCCAGCAGCGTGACAGGGGGCTTCCCCGGGGAGCTGTTTTTT. Translated: CASSVTGGFPGELFF.

In its sample, this clonotype was seen a few times. V and J are TRBV5-1 and TRBJ2-1; a weak D match, TRBD2 (6 bases). Per germline, CDR1 SGHRS and CDR2 YFSETQ. This CDR3 region has 19 residues. Trimming left V 4 bases short and J 0 bases short, with 23 bases between. CDR3 region: CASSAPQTSSPPSYNEQFF. Here the CDR3 DNA reads TGCGCCAGCAGCGCTCCCCAGACTAGTTCCCCCCCCTCCTACAATGAGCAGTTCTTC.

V is TRBV25-1 and J is TRBJ2-3; 7 bases line up with TRBD1. This CDR3 is 17 amino acids long. Losses at the gene ends were 10 bases for V and 0 bases for J; bases not matched to a gene: 16. The V gene's germline CDR1 is MGHDK and CDR2 SYGVNS. CDR3 nucleotides: TGTGCCACCCAGTTGGGGGTAGGGGGCCCTAGCACAGATACGCAGTATTTT. Translated, it gives CATQLGVGGPSTDTQYF.

This clonotype was seen a few times. The chain carries TRBV29-1 and TRBJ1-1, with a possible D match to TRBD1 (5 bases). V lost 4 bases and J 1 base, leaving 10 bases between the germline ends. Germline CDR1 SQVTM, CDR2 ANQGSEA. The CDR3 has 13 amino acids. The CDR3 DNA is TGCAGCGTTGCCTTTAGGGGGAACACTGAAGCTTTCTTT. It codes for CSVAFRGNTEAFF.

The V and J genes are TRBV30 and TRBJ2-3; 8 bases agree with TRBD1. J was trimmed by 4 bases and V by 2 bases; bases with no gene match: 8. Germline V gene lookup returns CDR1 GTSNPN and CDR2 SVGIG (reference sequence). The CDR3 sequence is 15 residues long. In nucleotides, the CDR3 is TGTGCCTGGAGTACACAGGGGGTCTTGGCAGATACGCAGTATTTT. Amino acids: CAWSTQGVLADTQYF.

The V gene is TRBV5-1, the J gene TRBJ1-4, with unresolved D. V shed 2 bases and J shed 6 bases, with 2 bases lying between them. Germline CDR1 reads SGHRS; CDR2 reads YFSETQ. There are 11 residues in the CDR3. The CDR3 reads CASSFDEKLFF. The DNA of the CDR3 is TGCGCCAGCAGCTTTGATGAAAAACTGTTTTTT.

The chain uses TRBV9 and TRBJ2-2, with D perhaps matching TRBD1 or TRBD2 (5 bases each). Germline V gene lookup returns CDR1 SGDLS and CDR2 YYNGEE. The CDR3 spans 14 residues. Trimming took off 2 bases at V and 5 bases at J, with 10 bases between the two ends. In nucleotides, the CDR3 is TGTGCCAGCAGCGTTGTCGGGACGACCGGGGAGCTGTTTTTT. Protein: CASSVVGTTGELFF.

This chain links TRBV12-3 or TRBV12-4 with TRBJ2-3; D uncertain. This CDR3 has 16 amino acids. Trimming removed 6 bases from V and 5 bases from J, with 21 bases in between. CDR3 in DNA: TGTGCCAGCAGCTCTTACGGTATGGGTCGGCGAGATACGCAGTATTTT. The encoded protein is CASSSYGMGRRDTQYF.

The chain recombines TRBV20-1 with TRBJ2-7; D gene uncertain. This CDR3 spans 11 amino acids. CDR1 and CDR2 from the germline V gene are DFQATT and SNEGSKA (reference sequence). V was shortened by 6 bases and J by 3 bases, with 9 bases between the two germline ends. CDR3 region: CSAQSLYEQYF. In DNA, the CDR3 is TGCAGTGCCCAATCACTCTACGAGCAGTACTTC.

This clonotype has a handful of counts. In DNA form, the CDR3 reads TGTGCCAGCAGCCCCTCGACAGGGGCTGAGCAGTTCTTC. It translates to CASSPSTGAEQFF. The chain couples TRBV7-7 to TRBJ2-1, with TRBD1 matching 8 bases. The CDR3 consists of 13 residues. From germline, CDR1 is SSHAT and CDR2 FNYEAQ (reference sequence). V shed 5 bases and J 9 bases; nucleotides not matched to a gene: 6.